The TCR beta chain under discussion was sequenced for a study of vaccination effects on CD4 cells after COVID-19 (dated by TCRdb to between 2020 and 2023). About the investigation overall: Across the study, the median time from the second dose to post-vaccine sampling was 72 days (range 14 to 241). SARS-CoV-2 spike-specific CD4+ TCR repertoires from before and after mRNA vaccination were compared in COVID-19 convalescent patients and in infection-naive vaccine recipients. The full study included roughly 11 COVID-19 convalescent patients and several SARS-CoV-2-naive healthy vaccine recipients. The Oncomine TCR Beta short-read assay on an Illumina iSeq 100 was used to sequence cultures from other donors in the study.

From the cysteine up to the phenylalanine, the CDR3 has a length of 16 residues. Just CDR3 DNA is preserved here, 48 bases in frame from base 1. Sequences SGHDT (CDR1) and YYEEEE (CDR2) are obtained from the germline V gene. Clipping removes 4 bases from V and 6 bases from J, with 15 as the unmatched junction base count. In the ViraFEST assay, PBMC were stimulated with viral peptide pools, and antigen-specific CD4+ T cell clonotypes were then identified by expansion using TCR sequencing. After about 10 days of culture, CD4+ T cells were isolated with the EasySep CD4+ T cell isolation kit. Each participant got two doses of an mRNA SARS-CoV-2 vaccine, either BNT162b2 or mRNA-1273. Negative nucleocapsid antibody results before and after vaccination confirmed that the healthy vaccine recipients had no prior SARS-CoV-2 infection. About 2.1 million PBMC per well were cultured with approximately 10 ug/ml peptides in IMDM containing 5% human AB serum, about 9.6 IU/ml IL-2 and gentamicin. Half of the culture medium was replaced with fresh IL-2-containing medium on days 3 and 7. Unless otherwise noted, each peptide stimulation condition was cultured in triplicate wells. Using Ficoll-Paque Plus gradient centrifugation, PBMC were separated from whole blood and then either used fresh or cryopreserved at -140C. The spike proteins of SARS-CoV-2 and of the common cold coronaviruses HCoV-NL63, HCoV-OC43 and HCoV-229E were spanned by overlapping peptide pools. The QIAamp micro DNA kit was used to extract genomic DNA from the cultured CD4+ T cells.

This clone was seen once. This clone's antigen is unknown. Base qualities are not provided; no much larger clone lies one nucleotide away. Libraries were made using the immunoSEQ multiplex PCR assay. DNA from the CD4+ T cells that had been cultured and isolated underwent TCR beta CDR3 sequencing. For the original study's pipeline: Non-productive TCR sequences were removed and reads were trimmed to the CDR3 region, keeping CDR3s of at least 7 amino acids. Antigen-specific clonotypes were identified using the MANAFEST web app by comparison of expansion in peptide wells against reference cultures. For clones to be considered positive, expansion at FDR<0.05 versus reference and all other wells, an odds ratio above 5, and a frequency above 0.1% in two replicate wells were required. Cross-reactive clonotypes were defined as significantly expanded in SARS-CoV-2 spike wells and in at least one common cold coronavirus spike condition. CDR3 similarity was assessed by Levenshtein distance with the stringdist R package, and unrooted trees were built with ape in R 3.6.1. TCRdb took over this immuneACCESS table, retaining in-frame rearrangements with V and J assigned. Such tables are incomplete; in checked studies, under half of the missing clones stem from an unresolved V gene, and the remainder is unexplained. Clone size and V and J calls were adopted from that table, with D and trimming inferred from the DNA. Within this sample are tens of thousands of clones, with roughly 72% of them counted one time only. In total, the top ten clones hold around 1.2% of the sample.

Summary of the overall study and its limitations: Only a small number of convalescent patients were included, and no early post-infection timepoints were available, which limited the study. In healthy vaccine recipients, vaccine-induced clones were almost all SARS-CoV-2 mono-reactive, with only 1 of 255 being cross-reactive with common cold coronaviruses. At late post-vaccination timepoints, both infection-induced and vaccine-induced clones showed marked clonal contraction, consistent with waning T cell responses.

Source: CD4+ T cells from PBMCs cultured with HCoV-229E spike peptides, taken after COVID-19 vaccination. What the cell subset or site label conveys for this sample: HCoV-229E spike overlapping peptide pool stimulation. This chain joins TRBV5-6 to TRBJ1-1; TRBD1 fits 7 bases in the junction. The origin of this receptor is a human donor who received a COVID-19 vaccine. The DNA sequence follows: TGTGCCAGCAGCCCACGGGGGAGGGGGCGCACCGCTGAAGCTTTCTTT. Translated, it reads CASSPRGRGRTAEAFF.